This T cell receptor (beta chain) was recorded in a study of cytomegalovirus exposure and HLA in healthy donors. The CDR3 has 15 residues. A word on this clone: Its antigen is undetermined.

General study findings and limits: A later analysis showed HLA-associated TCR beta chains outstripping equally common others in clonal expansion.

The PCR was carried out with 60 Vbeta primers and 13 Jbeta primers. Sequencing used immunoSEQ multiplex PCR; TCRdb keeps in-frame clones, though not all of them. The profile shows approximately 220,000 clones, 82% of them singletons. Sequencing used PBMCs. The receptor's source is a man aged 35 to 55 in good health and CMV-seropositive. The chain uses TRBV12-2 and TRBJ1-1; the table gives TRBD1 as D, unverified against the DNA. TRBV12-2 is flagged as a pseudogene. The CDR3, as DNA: TGTGCAAGTCGCTTGAACAGGATTGTGAACACTGAAGCTTTCTTT. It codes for CASRLNRIVNTEAFF.